Sequencing of this TCR beta chain was carried out in a study of T cells after somatic rescue of genetic block. Clones were sequenced by immunoSEQ multiplex PCR, and TCRdb holds only the in-frame ones, with some missing. The data show some 68,000 clones, roughly 91% seen once. The CDR3 has 17 amino acids. The germline V gene has CDR1 KGHSH and CDR2 LQKENI. V gave up 3 bases and J gave up 5 bases; unmatched junction bases: 14. The sequence came from a man aged 25-45 years. V is TRBV18 and J is TRBJ1-1; 8 positions match TRBD1. The sample comprised peripheral blood mononuclear cells (PBMCs). The CDR3 here is CASSPQGAGYLDTEAFF. CDR3 sequence (DNA): TGTGCCAGCTCACCGCAGGGGGCGGGGTACCTTGATACTGAAGCTTTCTTT. Full variable domain (remainder filled in from reference TRBV18 and TRBJ1-1): NAGVMQNPRHLVRRRGQEARLRCSPMKGHSHVYWYRQLPEEGLKFMVYLQKENIIDESGMPKERFSAEFPKEGPSILRIQQVVRGDSAAYFCASSPQGAGYLDTEAFFGQGTRLTVV.